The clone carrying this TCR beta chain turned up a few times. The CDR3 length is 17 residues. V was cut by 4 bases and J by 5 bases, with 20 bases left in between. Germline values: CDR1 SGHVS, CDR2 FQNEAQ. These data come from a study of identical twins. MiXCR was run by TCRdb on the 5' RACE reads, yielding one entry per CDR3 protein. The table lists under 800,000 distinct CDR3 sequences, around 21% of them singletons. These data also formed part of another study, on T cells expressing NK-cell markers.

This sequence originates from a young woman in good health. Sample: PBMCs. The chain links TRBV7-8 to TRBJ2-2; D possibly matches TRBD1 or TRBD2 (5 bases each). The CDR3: CASSSPMGQGETGELFF. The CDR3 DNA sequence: TGTGCCAGCAGCTCACCTATGGGCCAAGGGGAGACCGGGGAGCTGTTTTTT.